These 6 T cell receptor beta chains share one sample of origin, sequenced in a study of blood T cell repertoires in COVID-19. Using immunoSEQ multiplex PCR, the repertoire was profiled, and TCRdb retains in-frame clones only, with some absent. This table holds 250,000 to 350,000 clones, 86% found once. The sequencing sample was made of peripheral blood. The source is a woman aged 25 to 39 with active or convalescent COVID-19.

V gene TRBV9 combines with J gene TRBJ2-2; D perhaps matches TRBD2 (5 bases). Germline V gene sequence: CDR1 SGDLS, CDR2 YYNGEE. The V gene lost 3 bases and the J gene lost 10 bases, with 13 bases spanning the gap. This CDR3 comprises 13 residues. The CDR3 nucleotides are TGTGCCAGCAGCGGCGGGCGGGCGGTGGAGCTGTTTTTT. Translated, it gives CASSGGRAVELFF.

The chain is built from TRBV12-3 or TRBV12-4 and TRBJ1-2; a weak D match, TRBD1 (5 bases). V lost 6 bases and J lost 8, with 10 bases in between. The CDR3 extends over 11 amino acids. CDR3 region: CASSRTKGYTF. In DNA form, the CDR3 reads TGTGCCAGCAGCCGGACAAAGGGCTACACCTTC.

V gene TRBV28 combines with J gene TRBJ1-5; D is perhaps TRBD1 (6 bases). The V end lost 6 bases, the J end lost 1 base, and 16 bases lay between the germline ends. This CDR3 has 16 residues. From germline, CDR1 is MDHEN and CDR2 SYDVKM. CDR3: CASSLYRVRSNQPQHF. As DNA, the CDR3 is TGTGCCAGCAGCCTGTACAGGGTAAGGAGCAATCAGCCCCAGCATTTT. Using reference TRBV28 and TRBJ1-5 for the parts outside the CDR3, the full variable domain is DVKVTQSSRYLVKRTGEKVFLECVQDMDHENMFWYRQDPGLGLRLIYFSYDVKMKEKGDIPEGYSVSREKKERFSLILESASTNQTSMYLCASSLYRVRSNQPQHFGDGTRLSIL.

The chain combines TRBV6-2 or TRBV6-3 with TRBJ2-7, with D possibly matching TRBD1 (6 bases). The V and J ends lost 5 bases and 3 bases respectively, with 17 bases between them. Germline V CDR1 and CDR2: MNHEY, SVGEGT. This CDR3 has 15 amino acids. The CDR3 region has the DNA TGTGCCAGCAGTGTACAGGGTTCGCTTGTCTACGAGCAGTACTTC. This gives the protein CASSVQGSLVYEQYF.

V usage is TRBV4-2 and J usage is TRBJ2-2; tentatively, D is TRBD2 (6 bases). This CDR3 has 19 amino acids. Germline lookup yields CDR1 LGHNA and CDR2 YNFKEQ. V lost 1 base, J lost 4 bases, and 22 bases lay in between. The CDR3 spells CASSQGNRRDSPRTGELFF. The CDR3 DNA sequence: TGTGCCAGCAGCCAAGGTAATAGGCGGGACTCCCCTCGCACCGGGGAGCTGTTTTTT.

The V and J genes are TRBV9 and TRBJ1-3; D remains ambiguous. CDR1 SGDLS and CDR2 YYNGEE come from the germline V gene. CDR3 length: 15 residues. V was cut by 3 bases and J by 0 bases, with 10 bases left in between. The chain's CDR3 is CASSAAGLSGNTIYF. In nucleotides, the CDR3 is TGTGCCAGCAGCGCCGCGGGTCTCTCTGGAAACACCATATATTTT. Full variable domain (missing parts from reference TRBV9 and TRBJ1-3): DSGVTQTPKHLITATGQRVTLRCSPRSGDLSVYWYQQSLDQGLQFLIQYYNGEERAKGNILERFSAQQFPDLHSELNLSSLELGDSALYFCASSAAGLSGNTIYFGEGSWLTVV.